This T cell receptor (beta chain) comes out of a study of blood T cell repertoires in COVID-19. Study-level information: COVID-19 samples, acute and convalescent, were from the United States, Italy and Spain. Nucleic acid was either cDNA or gDNA, and it came from T cells, B-cell-depleted T cells, or PBMCs.

V was shortened by 4 bases and J by 3 bases, with 10 bases between the two germline ends. Germline CDR1 reads SGHKS; CDR2 reads YYEKEE (reference sequence). This CDR3 region has 13 residues. Authors' analysis steps: Estimates of nucleated cell counts were drawn from the amplification of reference gene primers. The protocol was immunoSEQ multiplex PCR, while the TCRdb copy is restricted to in-frame clones and leaves out a portion. V and J calls and clone size come straight from that table; D and trimming were deduced from the DNA. The sample has fewer than 200,000 clones, roughly 82% seen once. The sample holds one count of this clone. Seattle patients were enrolled while actively infected and followed longitudinally.

The chain recombines TRBV5-5 with TRBJ1-1; weak D call: TRBD1 (6 bases). The sequence was obtained from a woman aged 55-69 years with COVID-19, enrolled during active disease. Sequencing was done on a sample of peripheral blood. CDR3: CASSPDSHTEAFF. CDR3 sequence (DNA): TGTGCCAGCAGCCCGGACAGCCACACTGAAGCTTTCTTT.